This is a list of T cell receptor beta chains from one sample in a study of CD8+ T cells in alopecia areata. This table comes from immunoSEQ multiplex PCR, and its TCRdb copy is limited to in-frame clones, with some not included. This repertoire shows about 180,000 clones, around 71% found once; its top ten account for more than 9.5%. Sequencing used CD8+ T cells sorted from blood, obtained at week 0. These TCRs come from a human donor with alopecia areata. The CDR3 runs from the conserved cysteine through the conserved F or W. Each record gives: J gene, V gene, clone size, D gene, CDR3 DNA, CDR3 protein. D genes are given only for firm matches. Not every row has a clone size; where given, it reads once, few, many or a size class.

TRBJ2-2 TRBV27 - TRBD2 TGTGCCAGCTGGGGGGGGACCACCGGGGAGCTGTTTTTT CASWGGTTGELFF
TRBJ2-7 TRBV27 - - TGTGCCAGCAGTTTAGGGGGGCACTACGAGCAGTACTTC CASSLGGHYEQYF
TRBJ1-1 TRBV6-5 - TRBD1 TGTGCCAGCAGTTACGGAGGGACAGGGGGCACTGAAGCTTTCTTT CASSYGGTGGTEAFF
TRBJ2-5 TRBV4-1 - - TGCGCCAGCAGCCGTTTAGAAGGGGGAGAGACCCAGTACTTC CASSRLEGGETQYF
TRBJ2-1 TRBV29-1 - - TGCAGCGTTGAAGACTACAATGAGCAGTTCTTC CSVEDYNEQFF
TRBJ2-1 TRBV29-1 - TRBD2 TGCAGCGCCCCTTTGTCTAGCGGGGGGCGTGAGCAGTTCTTC CSAPLSSGGREQFF
TRBJ2-7 TRBV4-1 once TRBD1 TGCGCCAGCAGCCAAATCGACAGGGATGCCTACGAGCAGTACTTC CASSQIDRDAYEQYF
TRBJ2-1 TRBV4-2 - TRBD2 TGTGCCAGCAGCCAAGATCTATCAGGACTAGCATATAATGAGCAGTTCTTC CASSQDLSGLAYNEQFF
TRBJ1-2 TRBV29-1 - - TGCAGCGTTCTACAGGGCCCACGTTTCGACGATAACTATGGCTACACCTTC CSVLQGPRFDDNYGYTF
TRBJ2-3 TRBV6-1 few - TGTGCCAGCAGTGAAGGGGTGGATGCGCAGTATTTT CASSEGVDAQYF
TRBJ2-4 TRBV29-1 few - TGCAGCGTTGAAGTTATCGGCGGTTCCAAAAACATTCAGTACTTC CSVEVIGGSKNIQYF
TRBJ1-5 TRBV7-9 few TRBD1 TGTGCCAGCAGCTCGGGACAGCCGGATCAGCCCCAGCATTTT CASSSGQPDQPQHF
TRBJ2-1 TRBV7-9 - TRBD1 TGTGCCAGCAGCTTAACAGGGGCAAAGGTAGTGAATGAGCAGTTCTTC CASSLTGAKVVNEQFF
TRBJ1-1 TRBV27 - TRBD1 TGTGCCAGCAGTCGGCAACAGGGGGTGAACACTGAAGCTTTCTTT CASSRQQGVNTEAFF
TRBJ2-2 TRBV29-1 - TRBD1 TGCAGCGCCAGAGAACGGGACAGGGGGCCTCGGACCGGGGAGCTGTTTTTT CSARERDRGPRTGELFF
TRBJ2-6 TRBV29-1 - - TGCAGCGTTGAAGTATCTTACAGGGCTGGGGCCAACGTCCTGACTTTC CSVEVSYRAGANVLTF
TRBJ1-4 TRBV7-6 once TRBD1 TGTGCCAGCAGCTCAGCCGGGACAGCGATTGGGTTGTTTTTT CASSSAGTAIGLFF
TRBJ1-2 TRBV2 - - TGTGCCAGCAGTTTATCGACGGGATATGGCTACACCTTC CASSLSTGYGYTF
TRBJ2-7 TRBV29-1 few - TGCAGCGTTGAAGGGCGGCTAAACGAGCAGTACTTC CSVEGRLNEQYF
TRBJ2-7 TRBV15 - - TGTGCCACCAGCAGAGATGAGGCGGGGACACCCTACGAGCAGTACTTC CATSRDEAGTPYEQYF
TRBJ2-1 TRBV30 - TRBD2 TGTGCCTGGAGTGTACTTACTAGCGGTGGAAGGGAGCAGTTCTTC CAWSVLTSGGREQFF
TRBJ2-7 TRBV19 few TRBD2 TGTGCCAGTAGCCCCGGACTAGCGGCCTACGAGCAGTACTTC CASSPGLAAYEQYF
TRBJ2-7 TRBV27 - TRBD1 TGTGCCAGCAGTTCCGGGACAGGGGATACCCTTGGGCAGTACTTC CASSSGTGDTLGQYF
TRBJ1-1 TRBV4-1 - TRBD1 TGCGCCAGCAGCCAAGAAGACAGGGGGATGGCTGAAGCTTTCTTT CASSQEDRGMAEAFF
TRBJ2-3 TRBV2 few TRBD2 TGTGCCAGACAATTGGGGGATCCCCTGGGCTCGCGGGGGACAGATACGCAGTATTTT CARQLGDPLGSRGTDTQYF
TRBJ1-5 TRBV25-1 - - TGTGCCAGCAGCAGGGCGGAGGGCAATCAGCCCCAGCATTTT CASSRAEGNQPQHF
TRBJ1-1 TRBV27 - - TGTGCCACCTCGGAACGGCAAGGGACCACTGAAGCTTTCTTT CATSERQGTTEAFF
TRBJ1-1 TRBV14 - TRBD1 TGTGCCAGCAGCCAGACAGGGGAGAACACTGAAGCTTTCTTT CASSQTGENTEAFF
TRBJ1-6 TRBV10-2 - - TGCGCCAGCAGCCCAGGGACTAATTCACCCCTCCACTTT CASSPGTNSPLHF
TRBJ2-3 TRBV11-2 - TRBD2 TGTGCCAGCACCCCTAGCGGGGGGAGCACAGATACGCAGTATTTT CASTPSGGSTDTQYF
TRBJ2-2 TRBV7-9 few - TGTGCCAGCAGCTCCGGGTCCGGGGGGAACACCGGGGAGCTGTTTTTT CASSSGSGGNTGELFF
TRBJ2-5 TRBV6-5 - - TGTGCCAGCAGTTACTCAAGTACGGAGACCCAGTACTTC CASSYSSTETQYF
TRBJ2-7 TRBV9 once TRBD1 TGTGCCAGCAGCGCACAGGGGGCGCGTGACGAGCAGTACTTC CASSAQGARDEQYF
TRBJ2-2 TRBV7-9 few TRBD1 TGTGCCAGCAGCTTACCCGGGACAGGAAACACCGGGGAGCTGTTTTTT CASSLPGTGNTGELFF
TRBJ1-5 TRBV6-6 once - TGTGCCAGCCACAGGGTTGGCAATCAGCCCCAGCATTTT CASHRVGNQPQHF
TRBJ2-1 TRBV27 - TRBD2 TGTGCCAGCAGTTTACTCACTAGCGGGGGGGTTTACAATGAGCAGTTCTTC CASSLLTSGGVYNEQFF
TRBJ2-1 TRBV5-6 - - TGTGCCAGCAGCTTGGAAGGGCAGGGTCAGTTCTTC CASSLEGQGQFF
TRBJ1-1 TRBV27 - - TGTGCCAGCAGTTTATCGGGTCAGGTTGAAGCTTTCTTT CASSLSGQVEAFF
TRBJ2-1 TRBV7-9 few TRBD1 TGTGCCAGCAGAGAGAGCGGGACAGGGGAGAATGAGCAGTTCTTC CASRESGTGENEQFF
TRBJ2-7 TRBV30 few - TGTGCCTGGGGCATCCCCTCGGGCAGGGCCTACGAGCAGTACTTC CAWGIPSGRAYEQYF
TRBJ2-2 TRBV19 - - TGTGCCAGTAGCACCCGGGTGGGGCAGGGGCCCACCGGGGAGCTGTTTTTT CASSTRVGQGPTGELFF
TRBJ2-4 TRBV15 - - TGTGCCACCGCCCAAGGGAGGTCCAAAAACATTCAGTACTTC CATAQGRSKNIQYF
TRBJ2-1 TRBV5-1 - TRBD2 TGCGCCAGACTTAGCGGGGCCCGCTCCTACAATGAGCAGTTCTTC CARLSGARSYNEQFF
TRBJ1-1 TRBV6-5 - TRBD1 TGTGCCAGCAGGAAACAGGGGAGGGCCCCTGAAGCTTTCTTT CASRKQGRAPEAFF
TRBJ2-5 TRBV21-1 - - TGTGCCAGCAGCCAACGGGACAGGGGACTTCAAGAGACCCAGTACTTC CASSQRDRGLQETQYF
TRBJ2-1 TRBV7-6 - TRBD2 TGTGCCAGCAGCACCACAACTAGCGACAATGAGCAGTTCTTC CASSTTTSDNEQFF
TRBJ2-7 TRBV5-6 - - TGTGCCAGCAGCTTGGGAGTTACTACGACAGTTTCCTACGAGCAGTACTTC CASSLGVTTTVSYEQYF
TRBJ2-1 TRBV18 few - TGTGCCAGCTCACCGGGACGGCTGTTCAATGAGCAGTTCTTC CASSPGRLFNEQFF
TRBJ1-6 TRBV13 - - TGTGCCAGCAGCTCCCTAAATTCACCCCTCCACTTT CASSSLNSPLHF
TRBJ2-2 TRBV7-9 - - TGTGCCAGCAGCTTAGCGAGGCTTAGCGGGGAGCTGTTTTTT CASSLARLSGELFF
TRBJ2-7 TRBV29-1 - - TGCAGCGTTCCCGGCCCTGGGGGCGAGCAGTACTTC CSVPGPGGEQYF
TRBJ1-1 TRBV7-7 - - TGTGCTAGCAGCTACCATCCCCCAGGTCACATGAACACTGAAGCTTTCTTT CASSYHPPGHMNTEAFF
TRBJ2-1 TRBV11-3 - TRBD1 TGTGCCAGCAGCTTAGGGACAGGGTACTATGAGCAGTTCTTC CASSLGTGYYEQFF
TRBJ2-4 TRBV13 - - TGTGCCAGCAGCCCTGGCAGGGGCTCTTCTGCCAAAAACATTCAGTACTTC CASSPGRGSSAKNIQYF
TRBJ1-2 TRBV15 few - TGTGCCACCAGCCGAGGTTCAGGGGATGGCTACACCTTC CATSRGSGDGYTF
TRBJ2-3 TRBV19 - - TGTGCCAGTAGTATGTGGGGTCCCAGCACAGATACGCAGTATTTT CASSMWGPSTDTQYF
TRBJ1-5 TRBV30 - - TGTGCCTGGTCGCAGGGGTGGCGGAGCAATCAGCCCCAGCATTTT CAWSQGWRSNQPQHF
TRBJ2-7 TRBV10-3 - - TGTGCCATCAGTGGGGGGCAGGGCACTTTCTACGAGCAGTACTTC CAISGGQGTFYEQYF
TRBJ2-2 TRBV29-1 - - TGCAGCGTTGAACCCCAAGCCGGGGAGCTGTTTTTT CSVEPQAGELFF